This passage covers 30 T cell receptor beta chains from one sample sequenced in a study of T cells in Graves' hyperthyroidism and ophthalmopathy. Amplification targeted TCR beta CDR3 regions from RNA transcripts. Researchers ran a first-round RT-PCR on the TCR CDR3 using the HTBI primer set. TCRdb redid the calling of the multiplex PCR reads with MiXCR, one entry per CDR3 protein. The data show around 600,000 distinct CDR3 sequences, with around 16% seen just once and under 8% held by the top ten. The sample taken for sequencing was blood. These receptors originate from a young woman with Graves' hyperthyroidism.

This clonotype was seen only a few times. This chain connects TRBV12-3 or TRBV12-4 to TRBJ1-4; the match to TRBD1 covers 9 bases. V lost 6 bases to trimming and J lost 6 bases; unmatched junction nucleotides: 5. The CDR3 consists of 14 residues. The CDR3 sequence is CASSRDRVDEKLFF. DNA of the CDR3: TGTGCCAGCAGCCGGGACAGGGTGGATGAAAAACTGTTTTTT.

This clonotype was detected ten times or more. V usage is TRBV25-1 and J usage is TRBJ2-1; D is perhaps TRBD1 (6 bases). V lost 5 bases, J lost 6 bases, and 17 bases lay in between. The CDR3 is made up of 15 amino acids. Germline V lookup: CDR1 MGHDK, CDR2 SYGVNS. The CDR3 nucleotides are TGTGCCAGCAGTTTTACAGGGTCAAGTGTCAATGAGCAGTTCTTC. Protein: CASSFTGSSVNEQFF. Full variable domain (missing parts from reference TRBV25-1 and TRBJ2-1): EADIYQTPRYLVIGTGKKITLECSQTMGHDKMYWYQQDPGMELHLIHYSYGVNSTEKGDLSSESTVSRIRTEHFPLTLESARPSHTSQYLCASSFTGSSVNEQFFGPGTRLTVL.

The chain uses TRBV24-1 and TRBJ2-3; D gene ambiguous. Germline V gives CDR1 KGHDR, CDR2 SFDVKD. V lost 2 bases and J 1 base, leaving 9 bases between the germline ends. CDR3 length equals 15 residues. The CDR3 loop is CATSDSKWGTDTQYF. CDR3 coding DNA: TGTGCCACCAGTGATTCAAAATGGGGCACAGATACGCAGTATTTT.

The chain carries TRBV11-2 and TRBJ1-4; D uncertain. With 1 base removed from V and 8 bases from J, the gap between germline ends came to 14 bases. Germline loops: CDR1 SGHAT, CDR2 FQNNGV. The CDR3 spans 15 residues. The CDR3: CASSLGLGRREKLFF. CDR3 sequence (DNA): TGTGCCAGCAGCTTAGGGCTGGGGAGGAGGGAAAAACTGTTTTTT.

The CDR3 nucleotides are TGTGCCATCAGTGAGTCGGGGACAGGGCTCGCCTACGAGCAGTACTTC. Translating it yields CAISESGTGLAYEQYF. The chain has TRBV10-3 and TRBJ2-7; the match to TRBD1 covers 9 bases. The ends lost 0 bases at V and 2 bases at J; junction bases unmatched: 5. This CDR3 comprises 16 residues. CDR1 ENHRY and CDR2 SYGVKD come from the germline V gene.

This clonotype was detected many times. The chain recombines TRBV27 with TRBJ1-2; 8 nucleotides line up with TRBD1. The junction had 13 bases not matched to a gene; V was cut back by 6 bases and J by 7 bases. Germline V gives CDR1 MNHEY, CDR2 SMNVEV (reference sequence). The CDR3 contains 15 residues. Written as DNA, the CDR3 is TGTGCCAGCAGACACCCTGCAGGGGGCGACAGTGGCTACACCTTC. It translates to CASRHPAGGDSGYTF.

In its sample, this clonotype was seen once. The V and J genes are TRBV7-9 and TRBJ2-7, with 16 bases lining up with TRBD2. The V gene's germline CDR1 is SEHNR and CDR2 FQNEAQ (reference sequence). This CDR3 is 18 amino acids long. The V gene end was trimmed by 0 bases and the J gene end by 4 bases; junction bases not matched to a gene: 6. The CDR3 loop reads CASSLAGLAGGPGYEQYF. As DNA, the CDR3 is TGTGCCAGCAGCTTAGCGGGACTAGCGGGAGGGCCGGGTTACGAGCAGTACTTC.

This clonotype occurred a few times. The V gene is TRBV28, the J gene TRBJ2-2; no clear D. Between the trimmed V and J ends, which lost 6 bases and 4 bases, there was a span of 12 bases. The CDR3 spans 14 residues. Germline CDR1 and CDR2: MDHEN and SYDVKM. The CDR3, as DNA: TGTGCCAGCAGAAATGGGTGGGTCACCGGGGAGCTGTTTTTT. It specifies CASRNGWVTGELFF.

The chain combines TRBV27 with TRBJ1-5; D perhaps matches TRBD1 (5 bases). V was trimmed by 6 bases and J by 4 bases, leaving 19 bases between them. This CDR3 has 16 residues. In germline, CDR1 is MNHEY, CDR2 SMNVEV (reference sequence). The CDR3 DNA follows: TGTGCCAGCAGATCATCAGGGACGGGACGAAATCAGCCCCAGCATTTT. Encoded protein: CASRSSGTGRNQPQHF.

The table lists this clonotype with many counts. Here the CDR3 reads CASSASTGLTYEQYF. The CDR3 nucleotides are TGTGCCAGCAGCGCATCGACAGGACTAACCTACGAGCAGTACTTC. V is TRBV9 and J is TRBJ2-7; tentatively, D is TRBD1 or TRBD2 (6 bases each). Germline V gene sequence: CDR1 SGDLS, CDR2 YYNGEE. The CDR3 totals 15 residues. The V and J ends lost 3 bases and 2 bases respectively, with 15 bases between them.

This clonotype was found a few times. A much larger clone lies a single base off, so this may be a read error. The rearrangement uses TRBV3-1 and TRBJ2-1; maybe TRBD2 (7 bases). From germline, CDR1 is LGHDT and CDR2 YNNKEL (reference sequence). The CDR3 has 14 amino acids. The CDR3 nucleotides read TGTGCCAGCAGCCAAGACCAGCGGGACAATGGGCAGTTCTTC. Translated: CASSQDQRDNGQFF.

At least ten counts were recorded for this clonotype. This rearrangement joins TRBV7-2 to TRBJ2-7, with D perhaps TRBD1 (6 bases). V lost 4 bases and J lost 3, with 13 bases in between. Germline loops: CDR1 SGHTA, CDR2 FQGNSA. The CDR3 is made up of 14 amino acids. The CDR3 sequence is CASSSPGHHYEQYF. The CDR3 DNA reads TGTGCCAGCAGCTCCCCGGGACACCACTACGAGCAGTACTTC.

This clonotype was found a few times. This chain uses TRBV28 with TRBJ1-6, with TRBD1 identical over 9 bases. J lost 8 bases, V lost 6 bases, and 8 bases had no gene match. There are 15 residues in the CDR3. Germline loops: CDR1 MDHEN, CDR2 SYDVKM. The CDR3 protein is CASRIQGARDSPLHF. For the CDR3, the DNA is TGTGCCAGCAGGATACAGGGGGCACGGGATTCACCCCTCCACTTT.

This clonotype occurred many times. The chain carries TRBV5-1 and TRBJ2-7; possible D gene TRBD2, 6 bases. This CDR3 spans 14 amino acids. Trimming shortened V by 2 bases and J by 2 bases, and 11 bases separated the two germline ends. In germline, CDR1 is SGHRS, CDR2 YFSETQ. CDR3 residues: CASSLTGVPYEQYF. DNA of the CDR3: TGCGCCAGCAGCTTAACGGGAGTTCCCTACGAGCAGTACTTC.

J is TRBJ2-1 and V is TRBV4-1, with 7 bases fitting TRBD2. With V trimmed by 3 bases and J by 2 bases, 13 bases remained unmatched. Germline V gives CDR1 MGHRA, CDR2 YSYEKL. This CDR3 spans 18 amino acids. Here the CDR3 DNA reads TGCGCCAGCAGCCAGGCCGGGGGAGGGCAGGATGCCTACAATGAGCAGTTCTTC. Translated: CASSQAGGGQDAYNEQFF.

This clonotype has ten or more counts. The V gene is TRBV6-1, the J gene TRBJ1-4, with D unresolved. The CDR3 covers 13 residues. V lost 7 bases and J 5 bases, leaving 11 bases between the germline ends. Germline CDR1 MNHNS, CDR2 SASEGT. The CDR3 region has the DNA TGTGCCAGCACCCGGACGGGGAATGAAAAACTGTTTTTT. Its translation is CASTRTGNEKLFF.

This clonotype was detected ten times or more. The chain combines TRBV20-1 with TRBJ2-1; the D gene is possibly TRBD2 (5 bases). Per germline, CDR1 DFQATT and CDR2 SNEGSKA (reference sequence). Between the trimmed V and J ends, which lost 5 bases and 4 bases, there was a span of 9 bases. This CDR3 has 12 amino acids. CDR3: CSAYTSYNEQFF. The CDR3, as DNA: TGCAGTGCTTATACTAGTTACAATGAGCAGTTCTTC.

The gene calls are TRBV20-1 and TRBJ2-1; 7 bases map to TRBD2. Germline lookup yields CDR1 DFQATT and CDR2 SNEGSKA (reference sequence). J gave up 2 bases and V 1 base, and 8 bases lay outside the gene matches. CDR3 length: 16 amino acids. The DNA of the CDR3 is TGCAGTGCTAGAGGCCCCTTTCTAGCGGCCTACAATGAGCAGTTCTTC. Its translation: CSARGPFLAAYNEQFF.

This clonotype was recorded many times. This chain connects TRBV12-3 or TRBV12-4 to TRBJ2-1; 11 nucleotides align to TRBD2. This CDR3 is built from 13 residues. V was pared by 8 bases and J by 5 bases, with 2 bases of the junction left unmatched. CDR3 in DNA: TGTGCCAGCGGACTAGCGGGCCACAATGAGCAGTTCTTC. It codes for CASGLAGHNEQFF.

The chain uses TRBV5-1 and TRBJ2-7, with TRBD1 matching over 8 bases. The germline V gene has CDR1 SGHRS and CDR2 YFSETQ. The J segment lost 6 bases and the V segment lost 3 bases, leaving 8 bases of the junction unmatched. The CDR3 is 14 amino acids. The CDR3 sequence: CASSYRQGLREQYF. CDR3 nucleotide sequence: TGCGCCAGCAGCTACCGACAGGGGCTTCGCGAGCAGTACTTC. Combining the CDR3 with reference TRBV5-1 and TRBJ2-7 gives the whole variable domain KAGVTQTPRYLIKTRGQQVTLSCSPISGHRSVSWYQQTPGQGLQFLFEYFSETQRNKGNFPGRFSGRQFSNSRSEMNVSTLELGDSALYLCASSYRQGLREQYFGPGTRLTVT.

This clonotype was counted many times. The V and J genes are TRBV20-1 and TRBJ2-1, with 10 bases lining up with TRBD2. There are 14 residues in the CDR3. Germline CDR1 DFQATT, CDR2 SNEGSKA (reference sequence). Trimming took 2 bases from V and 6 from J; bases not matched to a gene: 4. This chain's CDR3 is CSARNPSGSNEQFF. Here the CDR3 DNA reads TGCAGTGCTAGAAACCCTAGCGGGAGCAATGAGCAGTTCTTC.

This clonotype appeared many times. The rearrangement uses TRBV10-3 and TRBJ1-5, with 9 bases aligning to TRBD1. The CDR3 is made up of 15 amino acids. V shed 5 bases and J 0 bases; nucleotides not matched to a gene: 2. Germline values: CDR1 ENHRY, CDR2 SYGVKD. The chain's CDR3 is CAISRQGDSNQPQHF. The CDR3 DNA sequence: TGTGCCATCAGTAGACAGGGGGATAGCAATCAGCCCCAGCATTTT.

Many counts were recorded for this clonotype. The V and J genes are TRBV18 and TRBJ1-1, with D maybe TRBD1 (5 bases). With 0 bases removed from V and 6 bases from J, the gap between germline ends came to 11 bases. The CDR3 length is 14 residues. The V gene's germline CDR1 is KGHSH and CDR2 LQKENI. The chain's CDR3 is CASSPPVGAAEAFF. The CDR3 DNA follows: TGTGCCAGCTCACCACCGGTCGGGGCGGCTGAAGCTTTCTTT.

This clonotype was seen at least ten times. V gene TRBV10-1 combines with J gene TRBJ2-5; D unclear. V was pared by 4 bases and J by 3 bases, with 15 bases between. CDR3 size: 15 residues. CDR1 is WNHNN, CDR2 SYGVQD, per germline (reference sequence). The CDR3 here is CASSGSVGSEETQYF. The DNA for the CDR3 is TGCGCCAGCAGTGGGTCAGTGGGATCGGAAGAGACCCAGTACTTC.

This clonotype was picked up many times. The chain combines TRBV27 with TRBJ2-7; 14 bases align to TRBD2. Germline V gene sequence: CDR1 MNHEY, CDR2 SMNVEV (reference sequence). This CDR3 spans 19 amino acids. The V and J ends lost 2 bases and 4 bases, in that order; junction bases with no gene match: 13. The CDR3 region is CASSLRGVGLAGVLYEQYF. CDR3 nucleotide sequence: TGTGCCAGCAGTTTAAGGGGGGTGGGACTAGCGGGAGTTTTATACGAGCAGTACTTC.

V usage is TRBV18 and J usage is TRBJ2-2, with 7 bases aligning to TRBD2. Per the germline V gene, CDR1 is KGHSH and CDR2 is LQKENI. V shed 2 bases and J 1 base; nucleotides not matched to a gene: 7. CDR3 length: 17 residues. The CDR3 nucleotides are TGTGCCAGCTCACCATCCCTAGCGGCTATGAACACCGGGGAGCTGTTTTTT. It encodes CASSPSLAAMNTGELFF.

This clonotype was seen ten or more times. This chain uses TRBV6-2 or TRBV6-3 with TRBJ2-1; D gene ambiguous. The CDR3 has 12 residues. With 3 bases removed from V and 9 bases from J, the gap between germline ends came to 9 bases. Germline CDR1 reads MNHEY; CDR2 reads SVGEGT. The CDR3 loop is CASSYILAEQFF. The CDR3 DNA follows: TGTGCCAGCAGTTATATTTTGGCTGAGCAGTTCTTC.

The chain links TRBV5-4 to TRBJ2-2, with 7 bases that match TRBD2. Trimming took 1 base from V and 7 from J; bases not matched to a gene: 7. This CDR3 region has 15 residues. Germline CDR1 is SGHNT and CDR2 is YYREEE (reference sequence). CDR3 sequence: CASSLRRETVGELFF. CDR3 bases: TGTGCCAGCAGCTTGCGGCGGGAGACGGTCGGGGAGCTGTTTTTT.

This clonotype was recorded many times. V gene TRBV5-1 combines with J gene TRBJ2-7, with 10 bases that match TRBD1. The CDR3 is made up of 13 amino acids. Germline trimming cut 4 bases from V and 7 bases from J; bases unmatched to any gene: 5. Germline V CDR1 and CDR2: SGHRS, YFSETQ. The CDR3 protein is CASSRDRGVEQYF. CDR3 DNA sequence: TGCGCCAGCAGCCGGGACAGGGGAGTTGAGCAGTACTTC.

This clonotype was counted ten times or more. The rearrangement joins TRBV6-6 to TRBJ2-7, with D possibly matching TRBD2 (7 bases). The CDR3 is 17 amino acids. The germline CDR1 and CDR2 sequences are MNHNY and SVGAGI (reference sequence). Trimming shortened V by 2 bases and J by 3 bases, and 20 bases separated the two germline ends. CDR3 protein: CASSYAGGGLASYEQYF. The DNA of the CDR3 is TGTGCCAGCAGTTACGCTGGGGGGGGGCTAGCGAGCTACGAGCAGTACTTC.